A single sample is the source of the 30 T cell receptor beta chains below, sequenced in a study of T-cell reconstitution after alpha-beta-depleted transplantation in children listed by TCRdb under 2016. Library method: PCR. Sequencing was carried out with an Illumina HiSeq 2500. TCR library preparation used molecular barcoding, with unique molecular identifiers applied to normalize quantification of the TCRbeta repertoire. TCRdb's own reprocessing of the public reads used fastp at Q25 and MiXCR and kept productive beta chains. Rows with one shared CDR3 protein collapse into an entry with the most common genes and DNA. The sample data list approximately 240,000 distinct CDR3 sequences, and around 9.7% of these were observed just once. About 4.9% of the sample is held by the ten biggest clonotypes. The sample here was PBMCs from the stem cell graft donor, taken from the stem cell graft. The source is a human donor who donated a stem cell graft to a child with SCID.

This clonotype was seen at least ten times. The gene calls are TRBV5-1 and TRBJ2-5; TRBD2 matches at 9 bases. CDR3 length equals 14 residues. CDR1 and CDR2 (germline): SGHRS, YFSETQ. Trimming at V came to 4 bases and at J to 4 bases, leaving 5 bases not matched to a gene. The CDR3 DNA is TGCGCCAGCAGCAAAAGACTAGCGGCAGAGACCCAGTACTTC. It is translated as CASSKRLAAETQYF.

This clonotype was seen many times. This rearrangement joins TRBV29-1 to TRBJ2-2; D not certain. V lost 6 bases, J lost 3 bases, and 8 bases lay in between. This CDR3 spans 12 amino acids. Germline values: CDR1 SQVTM, CDR2 ANQGSEA. Written as DNA, the CDR3 is TGCAGCGTCCGGGCCGACACCGGGGAGCTGTTTTTT. Encoded protein: CSVRADTGELFF.

This clonotype was detected many times. The chain carries TRBV2 and TRBJ2-3; no firm D call. The CDR3 has 13 amino acids. Germline V gives CDR1 SNHLY, CDR2 FYNNEI. With 8 bases removed from V and 1 base from J, the gap between germline ends came to 10 bases. The CDR3 sequence is CASASRRTDTQYF. CDR3 bases: TGTGCCAGCGCTTCGAGACGCACAGATACGCAGTATTTT. Based on the CDR3 plus reference TRBV2 and TRBJ2-3, the full variable domain is EPEVTQTPSHQVTQMGQEVILRCVPISNHLYFYWYRQILGQKVEFLVSFYNNEISEKSEIFDDQFSVERPDGSNFTLKIRSTKLEDSAMYFCASASRRTDTQYFGPGTRLTVL.

In this sample, this clonotype turned up many times. The chain recombines TRBV2 with TRBJ1-2; D gene unclear. The germline V gene encodes CDR1 SNHLY and CDR2 FYNNEI. Trimming removed 1 base at V and 3 bases at J, with 6 bases between. The CDR3 has 13 amino acids. The CDR3 reads CASSEGRHYGYTF. CDR3 DNA: TGTGCCAGCAGTGAAGGCAGGCACTATGGCTACACCTTC.

This clonotype was recorded many times. This chain links TRBV4-1 with TRBJ1-2; TRBD1 matches 7 bases. CDR3 size: 16 residues. V lost 3 bases and J lost 4; bases outside the gene matches: 11. Germline V gene data show CDR1 as MGHRA and CDR2 as YSYEKL. The CDR3 here is CASSQGRLAGGYGYTF. CDR3 DNA sequence: TGCGCCAGCAGCCAGGGGCGTTTGGCAGGGGGCTATGGCTACACCTTC.

This clonotype was counted ten times or more. This sequence joins TRBV20-1 and TRBJ2-7; D remains unclear. Germline V gene data show CDR1 as DFQATT and CDR2 as SNEGSKA (reference sequence). The V and J ends lost 0 bases and 1 base respectively, with 4 bases between them. The CDR3 runs to 12 residues. As DNA, the CDR3 is TGCAGTGCTAGAGACGGTTCCTACGAGCAGTACTTC. The encoded protein is CSARDGSYEQYF.

The rearrangement links TRBV7-2 to TRBJ1-5, with 7 bases identical to TRBD1. Germline V gene sequence: CDR1 SGHTA, CDR2 FQGNSA. The CDR3 spans 15 residues. V shed 1 base, J shed 6 bases, and the junction held 6 bases outside the gene matches. The CDR3 protein is CASSLGGQGGQPQHF. The CDR3 DNA is TGTGCCAGCAGCTTAGGGGGGCAGGGGGGTCAGCCCCAGCATTTT.

This clonotype was detected many times. V is TRBV7-3 and J is TRBJ1-1; D is unclear. Germline V gene lookup returns CDR1 SGHTA and CDR2 FQGTGA. CDR3 length equals 13 residues. Trimming removed 3 bases at V and 0 bases at J, with 5 bases between. CDR3 DNA: TGTGCCAGCAGCTTCGCCCTGAACACTGAAGCTTTCTTT. Protein sequence: CASSFALNTEAFF.

This clonotype showed up many times. J is TRBJ2-5 and V is TRBV24-1; 10 bases match TRBD1. V shed 3 bases and J 3 bases; nucleotides not matched to a gene: 3. The length of the CDR3 is 15 residues. The germline V gene has CDR1 KGHDR and CDR2 SFDVKD. The CDR3 nucleotides are TGTGCCACCAGTGATCCTGGGACAGGGGAAGAGACCCAGTACTTC. Its protein product is CATSDPGTGEETQYF.

This clonotype was counted many times. V is TRBV5-1 and J is TRBJ1-2, with TRBD1 identical over 7 bases. The V gene's germline CDR1 is SGHRS and CDR2 YFSETQ. Trimming took 0 bases from V and 2 from J; bases not matched to a gene: 4. The CDR3 covers 15 residues. This CDR3 reads CASSLGQGMNYGYTF. CDR3 nucleotides: TGCGCCAGCAGCTTGGGACAGGGAATGAACTATGGCTACACCTTC.

This clonotype was counted at least ten times. The CDR3 loop reads CASSYGPFTEAFF. The CDR3 DNA reads TGTGCCAGCAGTTACGGGCCTTTCACTGAAGCTTTCTTT. The chain links TRBV6-5 to TRBJ1-1; the D is unclear. CDR3 size: 13 residues. Between the trimmed V and J ends, which lost 2 bases and 4 bases, there was a span of 8 bases. CDR1 MNHEY and CDR2 SVGAGI come from the germline V gene.

This chain links TRBV7-6 with TRBJ1-2; TRBD1 matches 11 bases. With V trimmed by 5 bases and J by 4 bases, 9 bases remained unmatched. CDR3 size: 16 residues. CDR1 and CDR2 (germline): SGHVS, FNYEAQ. CDR3 in DNA: TGTGCCAGCAGCAGGACAGGGGGCAGTAGTGGCTATGGCTACACCTTC. The encoded protein is CASSRTGGSSGYGYTF.

This clonotype was detected ten times or more. J is TRBJ2-5 and V is TRBV7-8; the D gene is possibly TRBD1 (5 bases). This CDR3 region has 16 residues. The germline V gene has CDR1 SGHVS and CDR2 FQNEAQ. V lost 2 bases to trimming and J lost 1 base, with 14 bases between them. The CDR3 DNA sequence: TGTGCCAGCAGCTTAAGAACTCGACAGCTCCAAGAGACCCAGTACTTC. Translating it yields CASSLRTRQLQETQYF. The entire variable domain, with the rest obtained from reference TRBV7-8 and TRBJ2-5, is as follows: GAGVSQSPRYKVAKRGQDVALRCDPISGHVSLFWYQQALGQGPEFLTYFQNEAQLDKSGLPSDRFFAERPEGSVSTLKIQRTQQEDSAVYLCASSLRTRQLQETQYFGPGTRLLVL.

The CDR3 protein is CSARDPGTGGEKLFF. CDR3 bases: TGCAGTGCTAGAGACCCTGGGACAGGGGGCGAAAAACTGTTTTTT. The chain couples TRBV20-1 to TRBJ1-4; TRBD1 aligns across 12 bases. V dropped 0 bases and J dropped 8; count of bases not matched to a gene: 4. This CDR3 is built from 15 residues. CDR1 DFQATT and CDR2 SNEGSKA come from the germline V gene (reference sequence).

This clonotype was detected many times. The V gene is TRBV4-3, the J gene TRBJ1-6; D call uncertain. The CDR3 has 12 amino acids. Germline V CDR1 and CDR2: LGHNA, YSLEER. Trimming stripped 5 bases from V and 10 bases from J, with 9 bases between. As DNA, the CDR3 is TGCGCCAGCAGCGGAGGAGGGTCACCCCTCCACTTT. Protein sequence: CASSGGGSPLHF.

This clonotype occurred many times. CDR3 amino acids: CASSTQSDRIYGYTF. The CDR3 nucleotides read TGTGCCAGTAGTACCCAGTCTGACAGGATCTATGGCTACACCTTC. The V and J genes are TRBV19 and TRBJ1-2; possibly TRBD1 for D (6 bases). The CDR3 has 15 residues. Germline CDR1 LNHDA, CDR2 SQIVND (reference sequence). V dropped 4 bases and J dropped 4 bases, with 16 bases sitting between them.

In its sample, this clonotype was seen many times. The chain recombines TRBV4-1 with TRBJ1-2; 9 nucleotides line up with TRBD1. CDR1 MGHRA and CDR2 YSYEKL come from the germline V gene. The ends lost 1 base at V and 7 bases at J; junction bases unmatched: 7. The CDR3 loop spans 15 amino acids. CDR3 bases: TGCGCCAGCAGCCAAGGGATGGACAGGGGTCTTGGCTACACCTTC. This sequence encodes CASSQGMDRGLGYTF.

At least ten counts were recorded for this clonotype. Here the CDR3 DNA reads TGCGCCAGCCGACAGGGTAAACTAGCGATCGACTATGGCTACACCTTC. This sequence encodes CASRQGKLAIDYGYTF. The J gene is TRBJ1-2, the V gene TRBV5-1; 7 bases are shared with TRBD1. Germline lookup yields CDR1 SGHRS and CDR2 YFSETQ. CDR3 size: 16 residues. After removal of 7 bases from V and 3 bases from J, the junction contained 15 bases not matched to a gene.

In its sample, this clonotype was seen many times. This sequence joins TRBV4-1 and TRBJ1-2, with TRBD1 identical over 8 bases. Germline V gene lookup returns CDR1 MGHRA and CDR2 YSYEKL. The CDR3 sequence is 13 residues long. The junction had 6 bases not matched to a gene; V was cut back by 3 bases and J by 9 bases. Written as DNA, the CDR3 is TGCGCCAGCAGCCAGGAGGACAGGGCGCGCTACACCTTC. This sequence encodes CASSQEDRARYTF.

This clonotype has just a few counts. Written as DNA, the CDR3 is TGTGCCAGCAGCCCCTACTGGGGCGACACCTTC. Its protein is CASSPYWGDTF. The rearrangement joins TRBV7-2 to TRBJ1-2, with D possibly matching TRBD1 (5 bases). V lost 5 bases to trimming and J lost 12 bases, with 13 bases between them. There are 11 residues in the CDR3. From germline, CDR1 is SGHTA and CDR2 FQGNSA.

There are many counts of this clonotype. The chain uses TRBV20-1 and TRBJ1-1; TRBD1 matches at 8 bases. Germline-derived CDR1 and CDR2 are DFQATT and SNEGSKA (reference sequence). The CDR3 length is 14 residues. After removal of 0 bases from V and 5 bases from J, the junction contained 5 bases not matched to a gene. In nucleotides, the CDR3 is TGCAGTGCTAGAGAAGGGACAGGACGGACTGAAGCTTTCTTT. This gives the protein CSAREGTGRTEAFF.

This clonotype was counted at least ten times. The CDR3 DNA reads as TGCGCCAGCAGCTTTTGGGGACAGGGAACTCTCGAGCAGTACTTC. It codes for CASSFWGQGTLEQYF. The chain recombines TRBV5-1 with TRBJ2-7; 9 nucleotides agree with TRBD1. Germline loops: CDR1 SGHRS, CDR2 YFSETQ. V shed 2 bases, J shed 6 bases, and the junction held 9 bases outside the gene matches. The CDR3 totals 15 residues.

This clonotype ranks as medium-sized. The chain combines TRBV7-3 with TRBJ1-1, with D perhaps TRBD1 (5 bases). The CDR3 extends over 14 amino acids. CDR1 and CDR2 from the germline V gene are SGHTA and FQGTGA. V was pared by 6 bases and J by 1 base, with 12 bases between. The CDR3 is CASSLSGGNTEAFF. The CDR3 coding sequence is TGTGCCAGCAGTTTATCCGGGGGGAACACTGAAGCTTTCTTT.

This clonotype appeared many times. This chain uses TRBV5-1 with TRBJ2-3, with D unresolved. The CDR3 sequence is 15 residues long. With 4 bases removed from V and 2 bases from J, the gap between germline ends came to 14 bases. Germline lookup yields CDR1 SGHRS and CDR2 YFSETQ. The CDR3 protein is CASSTGRLLTDTQYF. CDR3 bases: TGCGCCAGCAGCACCGGACGGCTCCTCACAGATACGCAGTATTTT.

This clonotype was observed a handful of times. The chain employs TRBV20-1 and TRBJ1-5, with D tentatively TRBD1 (5 bases). Germline CDR1 DFQATT, CDR2 SNEGSKA (reference sequence). This CDR3 is built from 14 residues. Trimming stripped 6 bases from V and 2 bases from J, with 14 bases between. This CDR3 reads CSAWNQGGNQPQHF. The CDR3 DNA reads TGCAGTGCCTGGAATCAGGGCGGCAATCAGCCCCAGCATTTT.

This clonotype was counted many times. This rearrangement joins TRBV7-3 to TRBJ2-2; no definite D call. V was pared by 2 bases and J by 5 bases, with 12 bases between. Germline V gene sequence: CDR1 SGHTA, CDR2 FQGTGA. CDR3 size: 15 residues. The chain's CDR3 is CASSLDSLGTGELFF. CDR3 DNA sequence: TGTGCCAGCAGCTTAGACTCCCTGGGAACCGGGGAGCTGTTTTTT.

This clonotype was seen repeatedly, ten times or more. The CDR3 DNA follows: TGTGCCAGCAGCTTGGCGGGACAGTACGAGCAGTACTTC. Translated: CASSLAGQYEQYF. The chain links TRBV5-5 to TRBJ2-7; 7 bases agree with TRBD1. With 0 bases clipped from V and 4 bases from J, the junction kept 1 base outside the gene matches. This CDR3 is built from 13 residues. Per germline, CDR1 SGHKS and CDR2 YYEKEE (reference sequence). Drawing the rest from reference TRBV5-5 and TRBJ2-7, the complete variable domain is DAGVTQSPTHLIKTRGQQVTLRCSPISGHKSVSWYQQVLGQGPQFIFQYYEKEERGRGNFPDRFSARQFPNYSSELNVNALLLGDSALYLCASSLAGQYEQYFGPGTRLTVT.

This clonotype was picked up many times. The chain joins TRBV7-9 to TRBJ1-4, with 9 bases identical to TRBD1. Per the germline V gene, CDR1 is SEHNR and CDR2 is FQNEAQ (reference sequence). Unmatched junction bases numbered 3, after V lost 5 bases and J lost 5 bases. The CDR3 consists of 14 residues. Here the CDR3 reads CASSRGQGNEKLFF. DNA for the CDR3: TGTGCCAGCAGCAGGGGACAGGGAAATGAAAAACTGTTTTTT.

This clonotype appeared many times. The V gene is TRBV27, the J gene TRBJ1-2, with a possible D match to TRBD1 (6 bases). Germline-derived CDR1 and CDR2 are MNHEY and SMNVEV (reference sequence). Trimming shortened V by 1 base and J by 0 bases, and 18 bases separated the two germline ends. This CDR3 has 18 amino acids. CDR3 in amino acids: CASSLWQGSLLANYGYTF. The CDR3 DNA sequence: TGTGCCAGCAGTTTATGGCAGGGGTCCCTTCTAGCTAACTATGGCTACACCTTC.

Many counts were recorded for this clonotype. The chain uses TRBV5-6 and TRBJ2-1; 7 nucleotides match TRBD2. The CDR3 is 16 amino acids. Germline V gives CDR1 SGHDT, CDR2 YYEEEE. The ends lost 5 bases at V and 4 bases at J; junction bases unmatched: 12. CDR3 coding DNA: TGTGCCAGCAGTCTACCCCTAGCGGCGCTTTACAATGAGCAGTTCTTC. This gives the protein CASSLPLAALYNEQFF.